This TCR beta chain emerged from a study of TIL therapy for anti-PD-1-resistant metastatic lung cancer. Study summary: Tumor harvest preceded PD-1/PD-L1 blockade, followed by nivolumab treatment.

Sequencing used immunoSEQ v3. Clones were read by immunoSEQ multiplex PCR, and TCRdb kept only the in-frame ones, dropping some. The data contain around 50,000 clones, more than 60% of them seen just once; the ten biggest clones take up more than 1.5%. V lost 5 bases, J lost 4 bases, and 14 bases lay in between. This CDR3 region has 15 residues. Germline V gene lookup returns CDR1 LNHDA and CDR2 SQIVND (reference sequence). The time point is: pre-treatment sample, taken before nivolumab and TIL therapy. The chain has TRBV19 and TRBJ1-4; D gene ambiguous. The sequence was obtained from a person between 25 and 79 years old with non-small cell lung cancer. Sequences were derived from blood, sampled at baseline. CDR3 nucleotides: TGTGCCAGTAGTGCCGGGAGTGCTATTAATGAAAAACTGTTTTTT. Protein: CASSAGSAINEKLFF.